This T cell receptor (beta chain) was obtained from a study of blood T cell repertoires in COVID-19. Some clones are missing from TCRdb's copy, which holds only in-frame ones; the method was immunoSEQ multiplex PCR. The data contain some 200,000 clones, 86% of them singletons. The CDR3 length is 15 residues. Germline V gene sequence: CDR1 SGHAT, CDR2 FQNNGV. With 4 bases removed from V and 5 bases from J, the gap between germline ends came to 17 bases. This clonotype was obtained from a woman aged 45-65 years in a cohort exposed to, infected with or recovered from COVID-19 (not recorded which). Sequenced: PBMCs or T cells enriched from blood (not recorded which). This chain connects TRBV11-2 to TRBJ1-1; D is possibly TRBD1 (6 bases). The CDR3: CASSSIQGPRTEAFF. The CDR3 DNA reads as TGTGCCAGCAGCTCCATCCAGGGGCCGCGGACTGAAGCTTTCTTT.